This T cell receptor (beta chain) was sequenced for a study of identical twins (dated by TCRdb to 2016 to 2017). Background on the whole study: The study deep-sequenced TCR alpha and beta repertoires from monozygotic twins, unrelated adults of various ages and cord blood to test whether fetal clonotypes persist. To rule out contamination, the twin experiments were replicated at different times with different library preparation protocols.

Every donor was a healthy Caucasian. Three unrelated non-twin adults were also sequenced: a male aged 18 to 30, a male aged 50 to 60 and a female aged 50 to 60. Miltenyi CD45RO+ enrichment and human naive T-cell isolation kits were used to isolate memory (CD45RO+) and naive T cells from PBMC. Ends trimmed: V by 6 bases, J by 4 bases; bases unmatched to a gene: 8. CDR1 MNHNS and CDR2 SASEGT were looked up in the germline V gene. Including the terminal cysteine and phenylalanine, the CDR3 comprises 16 residues. CDR3 DNA is the only sequence kept; it has 48 bases, read in frame from the first base. This clonotype was counted between two and nine times. Its antigen remains unidentified. No much larger clone is present one base from it, and per-base qualities are unavailable. Overall study outcomes, separate from this receptor: Invariant T cells such as MAIT and iNKT could partly confound zero-insertion analyses, although diverse VJ usage argued against such confounding for most clonotypes. In monozygotic twins, recombination models systematically underestimated out-of-frame TCR alpha sharing, but the models matched the sharing seen between unrelated individuals. In beta out-of-frame sequences, excess twin sharing was weaker, because having fewer shared sequences lowered the signal-to-noise ratio. Fewer insertions were carried by abundant cord blood beta clonotypes, a similar but weaker trend appeared in young adult naive repertoires, and no such trend appeared in memory repertoires. Compared with coincidental sharing between unrelated individuals, out-of-frame TCR alpha sequences shared between twins showed an excess of sequences with low generation probability. Because the same donors could not be followed over many years, conclusions were based on cross-sectional statistical analysis.

Libraries were prepared through 5' RACE. Sequencing took place on an Illumina HiSeq 2000. A universal primer binding site was added through template switching, and the final cDNA carried a unique molecular identifier so that TCR cDNA molecules could be counted accurately. Specific primers in the conserved constant-segment region were used to synthesize first-strand cDNA for TCR alpha and beta chains. Each cDNA library was double barcoded, with a SMART-Mk sample barcode plus Illumina barcodes, to control for contamination. TruSeq adapter sequences and Illumina sample barcodes were added in two successive PCR steps. TCR alpha and beta cDNA libraries were sequenced on the Illumina HiSeq platform with custom primers. As for the authors' bioinformatics: Raw reads were processed with MiGEC to extract unique molecular identifiers, and MiXCR was used to determine CDR3 positions. Recombination models were inferred per individual with the repgenHMM and IGoR tools using an EM algorithm. Shared clonotype analysis was performed with the tcR package in R, normalizing sharing by the product of cloneset sizes. Out-of-frame nonproductive sequences were analyzed to study raw recombination free of thymic and clonal selection effects. TCRdb cleaned the public reads at Q25 with fastp, built clones with MiXCR and kept in-frame beta chains. Identical CDR3 proteins give one entry, which carries the most common genes and DNA. The V and J calls and clone size come from TCRdb's table, not from the authors' own analysis. The sample profile shows some 710,000 distinct CDR3 sequences; around 6% of them were found once. The ten largest clones represent roughly 1.8% of the sample.

The receptor comes from a man aged 18 to 30 in good health. The sequencing sample was made of naive T cells sorted from blood. This sample's cell subset or site label indicates: cells isolated with a human naive T-cell isolation kit. The chain links TRBV6-1 with TRBJ2-1; TRBD2 matches 11 bases in the middle. At the DNA level, the sequence is TGTGCCAGCAGAGTTTCCGGGACTAGCGGATACAATGAGCAGTTCTTC. Its protein product is CASRVSGTSGYNEQFF.